This T cell receptor (beta chain) was obtained from a study of T cell responses to AZD1222 COVID-19 vaccine. Study results and limitations: Seropositive status at baseline applied to only 6 or 7 AZD1222 recipients. There were repertoire samples only from the period after the peak T cell response. Across the whole spike, CD4 TCRs peaked at regions 160-218 and 743-854.

Method: immunoSEQ multiplex PCR; TCRdb's copy keeps in-frame clones and lacks some. The sample records approximately 75,000 clones, about 90% being singletons. Concerning this clone: The antigen is undetermined.

Investigators merged groups given second doses at roughly 4 or roughly 12 weeks. CDR3 size: 16 residues. V trimming: 2 bases; J trimming: 5 bases; junction bases outside the gene matches: 6. Germline V CDR1 and CDR2: LNHDA, SQIVND (reference sequence). The TCR comes from an adult who received the AZD1222 COVID-19 vaccine. The specimen was peripheral blood, collected 28 days after the second AZD1222 dose. This sequence joins TRBV19 and TRBJ1-1, with 12 bases identical to TRBD1. DNA for the CDR3: TGTGCCAGTAGTATAACGGGACAGGGGGCGAGGACTGAAGCTTTCTTT. Its translation is CASSITGQGARTEAFF.